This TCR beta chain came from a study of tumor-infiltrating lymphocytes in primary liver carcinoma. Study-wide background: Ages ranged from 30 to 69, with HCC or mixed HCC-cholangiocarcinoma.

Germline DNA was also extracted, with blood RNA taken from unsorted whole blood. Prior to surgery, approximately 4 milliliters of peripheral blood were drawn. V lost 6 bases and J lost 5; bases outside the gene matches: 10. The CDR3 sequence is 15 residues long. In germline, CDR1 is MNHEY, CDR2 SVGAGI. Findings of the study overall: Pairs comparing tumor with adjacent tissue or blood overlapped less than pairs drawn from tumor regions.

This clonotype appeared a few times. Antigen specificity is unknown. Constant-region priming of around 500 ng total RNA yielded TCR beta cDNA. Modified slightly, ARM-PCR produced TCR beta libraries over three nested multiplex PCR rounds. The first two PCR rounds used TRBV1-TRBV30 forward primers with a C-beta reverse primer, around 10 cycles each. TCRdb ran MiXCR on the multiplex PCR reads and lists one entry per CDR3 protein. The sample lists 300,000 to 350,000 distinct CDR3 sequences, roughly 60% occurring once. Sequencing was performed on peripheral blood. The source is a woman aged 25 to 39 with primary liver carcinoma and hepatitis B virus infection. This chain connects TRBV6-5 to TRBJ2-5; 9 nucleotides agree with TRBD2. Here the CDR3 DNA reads TGTGCCAGCAGGGACACATTTAGCGGGAGCGAGACCCAGTACTTC. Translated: CASRDTFSGSETQYF.